The clone carrying this T cell receptor beta chain has at least ten counts. No antigen is known for it. Germline lookup yields CDR1 KGHSH and CDR2 LQKENI. Unmatched junction bases numbered 5, after V lost 0 bases and J lost 6 bases. CDR3 length: 15 amino acids. This sample is part of a study of shared clonotypes between healthy human individuals. Study background: The people who gave samples were a couple of women and a few men aged 18 to 49. General study results and limits: Tissue TCR repertoires likely differ from these blood-only repertoires.

Assay execution took place at the deep level. Repertoires were generated with immunoSEQ multiplex PCR, while TCRdb's copy carries only in-frame clones and drops some. Among under 600,000 clones, about 79% were seen once, and the ten largest hold around 12%. There were no recent acute infections or vaccinations among the donors, who were healthy HIV-negative adults. The TCR originated in a middle-aged woman in good health. Some clones in this sample may be carry-over from other donors' samples. The specimen was PBMCs. V usage is TRBV18 and J usage is TRBJ2-1; 7 nucleotides match TRBD2. The CDR3 sequence is CASSPPGGSVNEQFF. CDR3 sequence (DNA): TGTGCCAGCTCACCACCGGGCGGGAGCGTCAATGAGCAGTTCTTC.